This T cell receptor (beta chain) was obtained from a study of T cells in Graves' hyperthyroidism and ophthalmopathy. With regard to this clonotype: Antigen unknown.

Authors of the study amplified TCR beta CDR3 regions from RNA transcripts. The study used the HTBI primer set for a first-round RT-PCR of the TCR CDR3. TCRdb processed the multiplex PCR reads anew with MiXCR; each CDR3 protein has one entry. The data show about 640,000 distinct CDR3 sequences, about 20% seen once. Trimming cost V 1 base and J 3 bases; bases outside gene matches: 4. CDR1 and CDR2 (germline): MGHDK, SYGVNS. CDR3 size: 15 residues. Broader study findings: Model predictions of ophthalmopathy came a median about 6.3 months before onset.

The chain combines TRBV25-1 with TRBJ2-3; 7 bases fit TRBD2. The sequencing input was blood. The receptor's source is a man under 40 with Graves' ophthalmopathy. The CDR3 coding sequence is TGTGCCAGCAGTGAATGGGGCGGGAGAACAGATACGCAGTATTTT. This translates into CASSEWGGRTDTQYF.